This T cell receptor beta chain originates from a study of human T cells and chemical hapten exposure. The germline V gene has CDR1 GTSNPN and CDR2 SVGIG (reference sequence). The CDR3 spans 15 residues. V was clipped by 2 bases and J by 6 bases, with 16 bases between them. Time point: healthy volunteer bleed at 2 weeks. RNA extraction used unfractionated whole blood as the source of total RNA. This clonotype was counted between two and nine times. Via MiXCR, TCRdb re-called the RACE reads, giving one row per CDR3 protein. The sample gives approximately 97,000 distinct CDR3 sequences, over 8% of which show up once; approximately 2.9% is in the top ten.

Sequences were obtained from whole blood. The receptor was derived from a female donor in good health. Some clones in this sample may be carry-over from other donors' samples. The rearrangement links TRBV30 to TRBJ2-2; D is perhaps TRBD1 (5 bases). The CDR3 spells CAWSYEIGVAGELFF. The CDR3 DNA reads TGTGCCTGGAGTTACGAGATAGGGGTGGCCGGGGAGCTGTTTTTT. Variable domain in full (rest from reference TRBV30 and TRBJ2-2): SQTIHQWPATLVQPVGSPLSLECTVEGTSNPNLYWYRQAAGRGLQLLFYSVGIGQISSEVPQNLSASRPQDRQFILSSKKLLLSDSGFYLCAWSYEIGVAGELFFGEGSRLTVL.